Listed below are T cell receptor beta chains from one sample, sequenced in a study of blood T cell repertoires in COVID-19. The repertoire was sequenced with immunoSEQ multiplex PCR; TCRdb's copy has only in-frame clones and lacks some. The sample lists roughly 14,000 clones; around 80% were seen once. The sample comprised peripheral blood. The source is a human donor in a cohort sampled during active COVID-19. Each CDR3 is given with its conserved first and last residue. A D gene is named only where the DNA matches it firmly. Clone size is stated in some rows and not others, as once, few, many or a class when expanded.

len: 15; v_gene: TRBV7-8; j_gene: TRBJ2-7; abundance: NA; d_gene: NA; CDR3aa: CASSLSAEGSYEQYF; CDR3nt: TGTGCCAGCAGCTTATCGGCAGAGGGCTCCTACGAGCAGTACTTC
len: 17; v_gene: TRBV5-1; j_gene: TRBJ2-7; abundance: once; d_gene: TRBD2; CDR3aa: CASSPPGPSGENYEQYF; CDR3nt: TGCGCCAGCAGCCCCCCGGGGCCTAGCGGGGAAAACTACGAGCAGTACTTC
len: 17; v_gene: TRBV4-2; j_gene: TRBJ2-2; abundance: NA; d_gene: TRBD2; CDR3aa: CASSQSAGLKHTGELFF; CDR3nt: TGTGCCAGCAGCCAATCAGCGGGGCTAAAACACACCGGGGAGCTGTTTTTT
len: 10; v_gene: TRBV10-3; j_gene: TRBJ1-2; abundance: NA; d_gene: NA; CDR3aa: CAPGECGYTF; CDR3nt: TGTGCCCCAGGGGAGTGTGGCTACACCTTC
len: 17; v_gene: TRBV10-1; j_gene: TRBJ1-2; abundance: NA; d_gene: NA; CDR3aa: CASSESYRDTLPRGYTF; CDR3nt: TGCGCCAGCAGTGAGTCCTACCGTGACACCTTACCACGAGGCTACACCTTC
len: 13; v_gene: TRBV18; j_gene: TRBJ1-5; abundance: NA; d_gene: NA; CDR3aa: CASSPETSQPQHF; CDR3nt: TGTGCCAGCTCACCAGAGACAAGTCAGCCCCAGCATTTT
len: 13; v_gene: TRBV5-4; j_gene: TRBJ2-1; abundance: NA; d_gene: TRBD1; CDR3aa: CASSRDRGNEQFF; CDR3nt: TGTGCCAGCAGCCGGGACAGGGGTAATGAGCAGTTCTTC
len: 15; v_gene: TRBV6-6; j_gene: TRBJ1-2; abundance: NA; d_gene: NA; CDR3aa: CASSVWTLEFYGYTF; CDR3nt: TGTGCCAGCAGTGTGTGGACACTCGAATTTTATGGCTACACCTTC
len: 17; v_gene: TRBV5-4; j_gene: TRBJ1-6; abundance: few; d_gene: NA; CDR3aa: CASSTTTGHRGGSPLHF; CDR3nt: TGTGCCAGCAGCACTACAACGGGACACCGGGGCGGTTCACCCCTCCACTTT
len: 15; v_gene: TRBV5-5; j_gene: TRBJ2-7; abundance: NA; d_gene: NA; CDR3aa: CASSLSRGVIYEQYF; CDR3nt: TGTGCCAGCAGCTTGTCGCGGGGAGTAATCTACGAGCAGTACTTC
len: 13; v_gene: TRBV11-1; j_gene: TRBJ2-1; abundance: NA; d_gene: NA; CDR3aa: CASSWRDYNEQFF; CDR3nt: TGTGCCAGCAGCTGGAGAGACTACAATGAGCAGTTCTTC
len: 14; v_gene: TRBV3-1/TRBV3-2; j_gene: TRBJ2-7; abundance: NA; d_gene: NA; CDR3aa: CASSLKQGFYEQYF; CDR3nt: TGTGCCAGCAGCCTAAAACAGGGTTTTTACGAGCAGTACTTC
len: 18; v_gene: TRBV21-1; j_gene: TRBJ1-2; abundance: NA; d_gene: NA; CDR3aa: CASGDTGTGALANYGYTF; CDR3nt: TGTGCCAGCGGAGATACCGGGACAGGGGCGCTAGCTAACTATGGCTACACCTTC
len: 19; v_gene: TRBV28; j_gene: TRBJ1-3; abundance: NA; d_gene: TRBD1; CDR3aa: CASSFLGTATFNSGNTIYF; CDR3nt: TGTGCCAGCAGTTTCCTCGGGACAGCTACCTTCAACTCTGGAAACACCATATATTTT
len: 13; v_gene: TRBV2; j_gene: TRBJ2-5; abundance: NA; d_gene: TRBD2; CDR3aa: CASYPAGLQTQYF; CDR3nt: TGTGCCAGCTACCCAGCGGGATTACAGACCCAGTACTTC
len: 15; v_gene: TRBV5-5; j_gene: TRBJ2-7; abundance: NA; d_gene: NA; CDR3aa: CASSLVLSESYEQYF; CDR3nt: TGTGCCAGCAGCTTGGTTCTTTCGGAGTCCTACGAGCAGTACTTC
len: 12; v_gene: TRBV7-9; j_gene: TRBJ2-7; abundance: NA; d_gene: NA; CDR3aa: CASSAGFYEQYF; CDR3nt: TGTGCCAGCAGCGCAGGGTTTTACGAGCAGTACTTC
len: 15; v_gene: TRBV2; j_gene: TRBJ2-4; abundance: NA; d_gene: NA; CDR3aa: CASSEERLAKNIQYF; CDR3nt: TGTGCCAGCAGTGAAGAGCGGCTAGCCAAAAACATTCAGTACTTC
len: 17; v_gene: TRBV11-2; j_gene: TRBJ2-5; abundance: few; d_gene: TRBD2; CDR3aa: CASSLDQSGVLKETQYF; CDR3nt: TGTGCCAGCAGCTTAGATCAGAGCGGGGTGCTAAAAGAGACCCAGTACTTC
len: 16; v_gene: TRBV28; j_gene: TRBJ1-3; abundance: NA; d_gene: TRBD1; CDR3aa: CASSPGQVLAGNTIYF; CDR3nt: TGTGCCAGCAGTCCCGGACAGGTATTGGCTGGAAACACCATATATTTT
len: 16; v_gene: TRBV3-1/TRBV3-2; j_gene: TRBJ2-3; abundance: few; d_gene: TRBD2; CDR3aa: CASSQGVLAYTDTQYF; CDR3nt: TGTGCCAGCAGCCAAGGGGTACTAGCGTACACAGATACGCAGTATTTT
len: 14; v_gene: TRBV14; j_gene: TRBJ2-2; abundance: NA; d_gene: NA; CDR3aa: CASSQNRAAGELFF; CDR3nt: TGTGCCAGCAGCCAAAACAGGGCGGCCGGGGAGCTGTTTTTT
len: 16; v_gene: TRBV24-1; j_gene: TRBJ2-3; abundance: NA; d_gene: NA; CDR3aa: CATSDIRDRTTDTQYF; CDR3nt: TGTGCCACCAGTGATATTCGAGACAGAACCACAGATACGCAGTATTTT
len: 16; v_gene: TRBV7-2; j_gene: TRBJ2-7; abundance: NA; d_gene: TRBD1; CDR3aa: CASSLPMDRRTYEQYF; CDR3nt: TGTGCCAGCAGCTTACCCATGGACAGGCGAACCTACGAGCAGTACTTC
len: 14; v_gene: TRBV14; j_gene: TRBJ1-2; abundance: NA; d_gene: NA; CDR3aa: CASSQDVQAYGYTF; CDR3nt: TGTGCCAGCAGCCAAGACGTACAGGCCTATGGCTACACCTTC
len: 16; v_gene: TRBV6-2/TRBV6-3; j_gene: TRBJ2-1; abundance: once; d_gene: TRBD2; CDR3aa: CASSYYLAGGLNEQFF; CDR3nt: TGTGCCAGCAGTTACTACCTAGCGGGAGGTCTCAATGAGCAGTTCTTC
len: 15; v_gene: TRBV6-4; j_gene: TRBJ2-3; abundance: NA; d_gene: TRBD2; CDR3aa: CASSDQRGSTDTQYF; CDR3nt: TGTGCCAGCAGTGACCAGCGGGGATCCACAGATACGCAGTATTTT
len: 14; v_gene: TRBV28; j_gene: TRBJ2-7; abundance: NA; d_gene: NA; CDR3aa: CASTPGAANYEQYF; CDR3nt: TGTGCCAGCACCCCAGGGGCAGCGAACTACGAGCAGTACTTC
len: 20; v_gene: TRBV6-2/TRBV6-3; j_gene: TRBJ2-4; abundance: NA; d_gene: TRBD2; CDR3aa: CASSYNEREIWGGAKNIQYF; CDR3nt: TGTGCCAGCAGTTATAATGAGCGGGAGATATGGGGAGGAGCCAAAAACATTCAGTACTTC
len: 15; v_gene: TRBV3-1/TRBV3-2; j_gene: TRBJ2-1; abundance: NA; d_gene: TRBD2; CDR3aa: CASSQVLAGGNEQFF; CDR3nt: TGTGCCAGCAGCCAGGTTCTAGCGGGAGGAAATGAGCAGTTCTTC
len: 17; v_gene: TRBV27; j_gene: TRBJ1-2; abundance: NA; d_gene: TRBD1; CDR3aa: CASGKQGATLANYGYTF; CDR3nt: TGTGCCAGCGGAAAACAGGGGGCGACCCTGGCTAACTATGGCTACACCTTC
len: 16; v_gene: TRBV9; j_gene: TRBJ2-7; abundance: NA; d_gene: NA; CDR3aa: CASSPHSGRGSNEQYF; CDR3nt: TGTGCCAGCAGCCCCCATTCCGGGAGAGGGAGCAACGAGCAGTACTTC
len: 16; v_gene: TRBV19; j_gene: TRBJ2-3; abundance: NA; d_gene: TRBD2; CDR3aa: CASKYQAGASTDTQYF; CDR3nt: TGTGCCAGTAAATACCAGGCGGGAGCTAGCACAGATACGCAGTATTTT
len: 17; v_gene: TRBV3-1/TRBV3-2; j_gene: TRBJ2-2; abundance: few; d_gene: TRBD2; CDR3aa: CASSHIAGDHRGGELFF; CDR3nt: TGTGCCAGCAGCCATATAGCGGGGGACCACCGGGGCGGGGAGCTGTTTTTT
len: 14; v_gene: TRBV4-1; j_gene: TRBJ1-2; abundance: few; d_gene: TRBD1; CDR3aa: CASSHTGGGGGYTF; CDR3nt: TGCGCCAGCAGCCACACAGGGGGCGGCGGCGGCTACACCTTC
len: 11; v_gene: TRBV19; j_gene: TRBJ2-5; abundance: NA; d_gene: NA; CDR3aa: CASRSRETQYF; CDR3nt: TGTGCCAGTAGGAGCCGAGAGACCCAGTACTTC
len: 16; v_gene: TRBV20-1; j_gene: TRBJ2-7; abundance: NA; d_gene: TRBD1; CDR3aa: CSASILLRDRTYEQYF; CDR3nt: TGCAGTGCTAGTATTCTTCTCCGGGACAGAACCTACGAGCAGTACTTC
len: 18; v_gene: TRBV4-2; j_gene: TRBJ1-2; abundance: NA; d_gene: TRBD1; CDR3aa: CASSQTGTGALGRYGYTF; CDR3nt: TGTGCCAGCAGCCAAACCGGGACAGGGGCCCTCGGTCGCTATGGCTACACCTTC
len: 14; v_gene: TRBV3-1/TRBV3-2; j_gene: TRBJ2-2; abundance: NA; d_gene: TRBD2; CDR3aa: CASMRGGNTGELFF; CDR3nt: TGCGCCAGCATGCGGGGGGGGAACACCGGGGAGCTGTTTTTT
len: 18; v_gene: TRBV27; j_gene: TRBJ2-7; abundance: NA; d_gene: TRBD2; CDR3aa: CASSWKGGPLAQPYEQYF; CDR3nt: TGTGCCAGCAGTTGGAAGGGCGGACCACTAGCGCAACCCTACGAGCAGTACTTC
len: 14; v_gene: TRBV7-9; j_gene: TRBJ1-5; abundance: NA; d_gene: NA; CDR3aa: CASSLASGNQPQHF; CDR3nt: TGTGCCAGCAGCTTGGCGTCGGGTAATCAGCCCCAGCATTTT
len: 13; v_gene: TRBV3-1/TRBV3-2; j_gene: TRBJ2-7; abundance: NA; d_gene: TRBD1; CDR3aa: CASAPGQGYEQYF; CDR3nt: TGTGCCAGCGCGCCGGGACAGGGTTACGAGCAGTACTTC
len: 13; v_gene: TRBV29-1; j_gene: TRBJ2-7; abundance: NA; d_gene: NA; CDR3aa: CSVEDVGGYEQYF; CDR3nt: TGCAGCGTTGAAGATGTGGGGGGCTACGAGCAGTACTTC
len: 15; v_gene: TRBV11-2; j_gene: TRBJ1-2; abundance: NA; d_gene: NA; CDR3aa: CASSLGQDPYYGYTF; CDR3nt: TGTGCCAGCAGCTTAGGACAGGATCCTTACTATGGCTACACCTTC
len: 15; v_gene: TRBV9; j_gene: TRBJ2-7; abundance: NA; d_gene: TRBD2; CDR3aa: CASSPRGGTGYEQYF; CDR3nt: TGTGCCAGCAGCCCCCGGGGGGGTACGGGCTACGAGCAGTACTTC
len: 14; v_gene: TRBV9; j_gene: TRBJ2-7; abundance: NA; d_gene: NA; CDR3aa: CASSPRLYSYEQYF; CDR3nt: TGTGCCAGCAGTCCCCGACTCTACTCCTACGAGCAGTACTTC
len: 16; v_gene: TRBV5-1; j_gene: TRBJ1-4; abundance: NA; d_gene: NA; CDR3aa: CASSLGRVDVNEKLFF; CDR3nt: TGCGCCAGCAGCTTGGGGAGGGTGGACGTTAATGAAAAACTGTTTTTT
len: 15; v_gene: TRBV6-5; j_gene: TRBJ2-3; abundance: NA; d_gene: NA; CDR3aa: CASSPVTRWIDTQYF; CDR3nt: TGTGCCAGCAGCCCGGTGACAAGGTGGATAGATACGCAGTATTTT
len: 15; v_gene: TRBV7-2; j_gene: TRBJ2-5; abundance: NA; d_gene: NA; CDR3aa: CASSLGDMYQETQYF; CDR3nt: TGTGCCAGCAGCTTAGGGGACATGTACCAAGAGACCCAGTACTTC
len: 15; v_gene: TRBV23-1; j_gene: TRBJ2-3; abundance: NA; d_gene: TRBD1; CDR3aa: CANSQGGPSTDTQYF; CDR3nt: TGCGCCAACTCTCAAGGGGGCCCTAGCACAGATACGCAGTATTTT
len: 16; v_gene: TRBV5-4; j_gene: TRBJ2-2; abundance: NA; d_gene: TRBD2; CDR3aa: CASSLGALADTGELFF; CDR3nt: TGTGCCAGCAGCTTGGGGGCTCTAGCGGACACCGGGGAGCTGTTTTTT
len: 15; v_gene: TRBV19; j_gene: TRBJ2-7; abundance: NA; d_gene: NA; CDR3aa: CASKSTSMSSYEQYF; CDR3nt: TGTGCCAGTAAATCTACGTCTATGAGCTCCTACGAGCAGTACTTC